This passage covers 30 T cell receptor beta chains from one sample sequenced in a study of blood T cell repertoires in COVID-19. TCRdb's table, derived via immunoSEQ multiplex PCR, lists solely in-frame clones and lacks some. The repertoire has 200,000 to 250,000 clones, about 78% of them found once; the top ten carry about 7%. Sequencing was done on a sample of peripheral blood. The receptors stem from a woman in her sixties or seventies with acute or convalescent COVID-19.

The chain uses TRBV24-1 and TRBJ1-2, with TRBD1 matching 8 bases. The CDR3 is 13 residues long. V shed 3 bases and J 8 bases; nucleotides not matched to a gene: 4. Germline V lookup: CDR1 KGHDR, CDR2 SFDVKD. This CDR3 reads CATSDRQGSGYTF. The CDR3, as DNA: TGTGCCACCAGTGATCGACAGGGGAGCGGCTACACCTTC.

The CDR3 DNA is TGTGCCAGCAGCCGAGGACAGGGGGCGGCCGGAAACACCATATATTTT. Translated: CASSRGQGAAGNTIYF. This sequence joins TRBV6-6 and TRBJ1-3, with 11 bases fitting TRBD1. Germline-derived CDR1 and CDR2 are MNHNY and SVGAGI (reference sequence). V lost 6 bases, J lost 4 bases, and 8 bases stayed unmatched. The length of the CDR3 is 16 residues.

CDR3 DNA sequence: TGTGCCAGTACTCGGGCGGGGGGGCGGAATGAGCAGTTCTTC. It is translated as CASTRAGGRNEQFF. V usage is TRBV19 and J usage is TRBJ2-1, with 9 bases fitting TRBD2. Germline V gives CDR1 LNHDA, CDR2 SQIVND (reference sequence). V was clipped by 7 bases and J by 7 bases; unmatched bases: 8. This CDR3 spans 14 amino acids.

The V and J genes are TRBV3-1 (or the pseudogene TRBV3-2) and TRBJ1-3, with no clear D. Trimming took 4 bases from V and 4 from J, leaving 17 bases between them. Germline-derived CDR1 and CDR2 are LGHDT and YNNKEL (reference sequence). CDR3 length: 16 residues. In nucleotides, the CDR3 is TGTGCCAGCAGCCGGACCCCGGGAGGTACGGGAAACACCATATATTTT. Protein: CASSRTPGGTGNTIYF.

This rearrangement joins TRBV18 to TRBJ2-7, with D perhaps TRBD1 (6 bases). The CDR3 consists of 14 residues. Germline V lookup: CDR1 KGHSH, CDR2 LQKENI. V dropped 3 bases and J dropped 6 bases, with 15 bases sitting between them. CDR3 region: CASSPPATGSEQYF. For the CDR3, the DNA is TGTGCCAGCTCACCTCCCGCCACAGGGTCCGAGCAGTACTTC.

Here the CDR3 DNA reads TGCGCCAGCGGAGGGGGCGCAAGTAATGTAGAGACCCAGTACTTC. The encoded protein is CASGGGASNVETQYF. The V and J genes are TRBV5-1 and TRBJ2-5; a weak D match, TRBD1 (7 bases). CDR3 length equals 15 residues. Germline V gene lookup returns CDR1 SGHRS and CDR2 YFSETQ. Trimming took off 7 bases at V and 4 bases at J, with 20 bases between the two ends.

This clone occurred once. The rearrangement uses TRBV5-1 and TRBJ2-7; no clear D. Per the germline V gene, CDR1 is SGHRS and CDR2 is YFSETQ. The CDR3 is made up of 13 amino acids. Between the trimmed V and J ends, which lost 1 base and 3 bases, there was a span of 8 bases. CDR3 DNA: TGCGCCAGCAGCTTGCATAGACTCTACGAGCAGTACGTC. Translated: CASSLHRLYEQYV.

V and J are TRBV4-2 and TRBJ2-5, with 10 positions matching TRBD2. The CDR3 runs 17 residues. The junction had 13 bases not matched to a gene; V was cut back by 4 bases and J by 5 bases. Germline lookup yields CDR1 LGHNA and CDR2 YNFKEQ. CDR3 nucleotide sequence: TGTGCCAGCAGCCCGGGGAATGAGCGGGGGGGCCGGGAGACCCAGTACTTC. Encoded protein: CASSPGNERGGRETQYF.

The chain combines TRBV18 with TRBJ2-7, with a weak D call TRBD1 (5 bases). Germline-derived CDR1 and CDR2 are KGHSH and LQKENI. This CDR3 region has 14 residues. With 3 bases removed from V and 0 bases from J, the gap between germline ends came to 9 bases. CDR3 sequence reads: CASSPTGASYEQYF. The DNA of the CDR3 is TGTGCCAGCTCACCTACAGGAGCCTCCTACGAGCAGTACTTC.

This clone was detected a few times. V usage is TRBV6-1 and J usage is TRBJ1-6, with 9 bases identical to TRBD1. This CDR3 spans 18 amino acids. The J segment lost 5 bases and the V segment lost 3 bases, leaving 11 bases of the junction unmatched. Germline V gene sequence: CDR1 MNHNS, CDR2 SASEGT. The CDR3 coding sequence is TGTGCCAGCAGTGAGGGATATGGGACAGGGTTTGATAATTCACCCCTCCACTTT. Its translation is CASSEGYGTGFDNSPLHF.

V is TRBV2 and J is TRBJ2-7; perhaps TRBD2 as D (5 bases). The CDR3 contains 12 residues. The germline V gene has CDR1 SNHLY and CDR2 FYNNEI. CDR3 loop: CATGSGLGEQYV. For the CDR3, the DNA is TGTGCGACGGGGTCCGGGTTGGGCGAGCAGTACGTC.

The rearrangement uses TRBV12-5 and TRBJ2-2; perhaps TRBD1 as D (6 bases). Germline V CDR1 and CDR2: LGHNT, FRNRAP. V was shortened by 7 bases and J by 3 bases, with 18 bases between the two germline ends. The CDR3 is 16 amino acids. DNA for the CDR3: TGTGCTAGTGTATCGGTGTGGACAGACCACACCGGGGAGCTGTTTTTT. Protein: CASVSVWTDHTGELFF.

V and J are TRBV7-8 and TRBJ1-5; D gene ambiguous. This CDR3 has 16 amino acids. With 7 bases removed from V and 0 bases from J, the gap between germline ends came to 16 bases. Germline loops: CDR1 SGHVS, CDR2 FQNEAQ. The CDR3 region has the DNA TGTGCCAGCACCAAAGCAGGTTTTGATAGCAATCAGCCCCAGCATTTT. Translation: CASTKAGFDSNQPQHF.

The chain couples TRBV7-9 to TRBJ1-5, with 8 bases aligning to TRBD1. The germline CDR1 and CDR2 sequences are SEHNR and FQNEAQ (reference sequence). CDR3 length: 14 amino acids. The trim removed 5 bases at V and 7 bases at J, leaving 7 bases unmatched. CDR3 nucleotides: TGTGCCAGCAGCCTCCAGGGGGCAGAGCAGCCCCAGCATTTT. This translates into CASSLQGAEQPQHF.

Here the CDR3 reads CASSLGPGEGEQYV. DNA of the CDR3: TGCGCCAGCAGCTTGGGTCCGGGGGAAGGCGAGCAGTACGTC. The chain combines TRBV5-1 with TRBJ2-7, with a possible D match to TRBD2 (6 bases). Trimming stripped 0 bases from V and 6 bases from J, with 13 bases between. CDR1 and CDR2 (germline): SGHRS, YFSETQ. The CDR3 has 14 residues.

As concerns this clone: Relative to the germline gene, one junction end is altered; a read error may explain this. V is TRBV6-5 and J is TRBJ2-5, with D perhaps matching TRBD2 (6 bases). This CDR3 has 14 amino acids. Germline V CDR1 and CDR2: MNHEY, SVGAGI. DNA of the CDR3: TGTGCCAGCCGCGGGACCCTAGAGCAAGGGACCCAGTACTTC. Amino acids: CASRGTLEQGTQYF.

The chain uses TRBV11-2 and TRBJ1-4, with D perhaps TRBD1 (6 bases). CDR3 size: 15 residues. Per the germline V gene, CDR1 is SGHAT and CDR2 is FQNNGV. The V and J ends lost 5 bases and 8 bases respectively, with 18 bases between them. The DNA for the CDR3 is TGTGCCAGCAGCCAGTCCCAGACAGGTAGCGAAAAACTGTTTTTT. This codes for CASSQSQTGSEKLFF.

The CDR3 protein is CAISTEVKETQYF. CDR3 sequence (DNA): TGTGCCATCAGTACTGAGGTAAAAGAGACCCAGTACTTC. The chain joins TRBV10-3 to TRBJ2-5; D gene ambiguous. Between the trimmed V and J ends, which lost 5 bases and 3 bases, there was a span of 10 bases. The CDR3 loop spans 13 amino acids. CDR1 ENHRY and CDR2 SYGVKD come from the germline V gene.

CDR3 coding DNA: TGCGCCAGCAGCCTCACGGTTGGGACAGGGGGCATGAACACTGAAGCTTTCTTT. Translated: CASSLTVGTGGMNTEAFF. The chain links TRBV4-1 to TRBJ1-1, with 12 bases identical to TRBD1. The CDR3 runs to 18 residues. Trimming cost V 4 bases and J 0 bases; bases outside gene matches: 9. The V gene's germline CDR1 is MGHRA and CDR2 YSYEKL.

The chain links TRBV18 to TRBJ2-7; 7 bases map to TRBD1. The length of the CDR3 is 15 residues. After removal of 3 bases from V and 3 bases from J, the junction contained 8 bases not matched to a gene. In germline, CDR1 is KGHSH, CDR2 LQKENI. The CDR3 sequence is CASSPETGNRYEQYF. CDR3 coding DNA: TGTGCCAGCTCACCTGAGACAGGGAACCGCTACGAGCAGTACTTC.

This clone has a handful of counts. J is TRBJ2-5 and V is TRBV5-1; 7 nucleotides agree with TRBD2. CDR3 length: 15 residues. Germline lookup yields CDR1 SGHRS and CDR2 YFSETQ. Trimming cost V 7 bases and J 5 bases; bases outside gene matches: 14. As DNA, the CDR3 is TGCGCCAGCCGATCGGGGGGACCGACGCCGGAGACCCAGTACTTC. Protein product: CASRSGGPTPETQYF. Drawing the rest from reference TRBV5-1 and TRBJ2-5, the complete variable domain is KAGVTQTPRYLIKTRGQQVTLSCSPISGHRSVSWYQQTPGQGLQFLFEYFSETQRNKGNFPGRFSGRQFSNSRSEMNVSTLELGDSALYLCASRSGGPTPETQYFGPGTRLLVL.

The chain combines TRBV5-1 with TRBJ2-5; 9 nucleotides agree with TRBD1. The CDR3 loop spans 14 amino acids. V was clipped by 0 bases and J by 12 bases; unmatched bases: 9. Germline V gene lookup returns CDR1 SGHRS and CDR2 YFSETQ. The CDR3, as DNA: TGCGCCAGCAGCTTGGCGCCAACCGGGACAGGGAAGTACTTC. It specifies CASSLAPTGTGKYF.

The rearrangement uses TRBV11-2 and TRBJ2-7, with 9 bases fitting TRBD1. CDR1 is SGHAT, CDR2 FQNNGV, per germline. V was clipped by 1 base and J by 4 bases; unmatched bases: 5. CDR3 length equals 15 residues. The CDR3 loop reads CASSLGTGATYEQYF. The CDR3 bases are TGTGCCAGCAGCTTAGGGACAGGGGCTACATACGAGCAGTACTTC.

This clone was observed a few times. The CDR3 coding sequence is TGTGCCAGCAGCCAAACTATAGCGGGGGGGCGTAGTGAGCAGTTCTTC. Protein: CASSQTIAGGRSEQFF. The chain carries TRBV4-2 and TRBJ2-1; TRBD2 aligns across 11 bases. Germline V gene sequence: CDR1 LGHNA, CDR2 YNFKEQ. J gave up 9 bases and V 2 bases, and 9 bases lay outside the gene matches. CDR3 size: 16 residues.

The chain recombines TRBV5-6 with TRBJ1-1; 10 positions match TRBD1. V was clipped by 0 bases and J by 5 bases; unmatched bases: 4. Germline values: CDR1 SGHDT, CDR2 YYEEEE. The CDR3 has 15 residues. CDR3 sequence (DNA): TGTGCCAGCAGCTTGGTGACAGGGGGCGCAACTGAAGCTTTCTTT. Protein sequence: CASSLVTGGATEAFF.

The V gene is TRBV24-1, the J gene TRBJ2-5, with TRBD1 identical over 9 bases. Germline values: CDR1 KGHDR, CDR2 SFDVKD. V lost 6 bases to trimming and J lost 5 bases; unmatched junction nucleotides: 3. This CDR3 is 13 amino acids long. This CDR3 is CATSTGGRETQYF. CDR3 bases: TGTGCCACCAGTACAGGGGGCAGGGAGACCCAGTACTTC.

The chain uses TRBV5-7 and TRBJ2-3, with TRBD1 matching 7 bases. TRBV5-7 counts as an open reading frame of uncertain function. V gave up 4 bases and J gave up 5 bases; unmatched junction bases: 13. This CDR3 contains 16 residues. The CDR3 here is CASSPPRTGGGDTQYF. The CDR3 DNA reads as TGTGCCAGCAGCCCCCCCCGGACAGGAGGTGGAGATACGCAGTATTTT.

This clone was seen only a few times. The rearrangement joins TRBV3-1 (or the pseudogene TRBV3-2) to TRBJ1-1; possible D gene TRBD1, 5 bases. This CDR3 region has 14 residues. Germline CDR1 is LGHDT and CDR2 is YNNKEL (reference sequence). The V gene lost 2 bases and the J gene lost 1 base, with 8 bases spanning the gap. The CDR3 nucleotides read TGTGCCAGCAGCCAATGGCAGGGGAACACTGAAGCTTTCTTT. Translating it yields CASSQWQGNTEAFF.

This chain joins TRBV6-4 and TRBJ2-5, with 8 bases aligning to TRBD1. V trimming: 0 bases; J trimming: 3 bases; junction bases outside the gene matches: 12. This CDR3 spans 18 amino acids. Germline values: CDR1 MRHNA, CDR2 SNTAGT. CDR3: CASSDSQGAWVFEETQYF. The CDR3 bases are TGTGCCAGCAGTGACTCCCAGGGGGCTTGGGTCTTCGAAGAGACCCAGTACTTC.

V and J are TRBV7-9 and TRBJ2-3, with 8 bases that match TRBD2. Trimming at V came to 4 bases and at J to 0 bases, leaving 3 bases not matched to a gene. There are 15 residues in the CDR3. The germline V gene encodes CDR1 SEHNR and CDR2 FQNEAQ (reference sequence). The CDR3 DNA sequence: TGTGCCAGCAGCTCCCGGGGGGGCAGCACAGATACGCAGTATTTT. Protein product: CASSSRGGSTDTQYF. The whole variable domain, remainder taken from reference TRBV7-9 and TRBJ2-3, is DTGVSQNPRHKITKRGQNVTFRCDPISEHNRLYWYRQTLGQGPEFLTYFQNEAQLEKSRLLSDRFSAERPKGSFSTLEIQRTEQGDSAMYLCASSSRGGSTDTQYFGPGTRLTVL.